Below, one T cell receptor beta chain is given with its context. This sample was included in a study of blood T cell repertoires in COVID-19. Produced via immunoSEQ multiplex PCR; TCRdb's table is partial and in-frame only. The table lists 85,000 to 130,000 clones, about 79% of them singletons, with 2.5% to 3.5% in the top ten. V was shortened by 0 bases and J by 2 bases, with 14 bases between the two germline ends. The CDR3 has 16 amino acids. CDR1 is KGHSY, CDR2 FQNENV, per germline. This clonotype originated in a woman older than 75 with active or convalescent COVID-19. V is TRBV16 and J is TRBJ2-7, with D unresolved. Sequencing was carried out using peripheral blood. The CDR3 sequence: CASSQSIGGVTYEQYF. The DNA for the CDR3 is TGTGCCAGCAGCCAATCAATTGGCGGAGTTACCTACGAGCAGTACTTC.